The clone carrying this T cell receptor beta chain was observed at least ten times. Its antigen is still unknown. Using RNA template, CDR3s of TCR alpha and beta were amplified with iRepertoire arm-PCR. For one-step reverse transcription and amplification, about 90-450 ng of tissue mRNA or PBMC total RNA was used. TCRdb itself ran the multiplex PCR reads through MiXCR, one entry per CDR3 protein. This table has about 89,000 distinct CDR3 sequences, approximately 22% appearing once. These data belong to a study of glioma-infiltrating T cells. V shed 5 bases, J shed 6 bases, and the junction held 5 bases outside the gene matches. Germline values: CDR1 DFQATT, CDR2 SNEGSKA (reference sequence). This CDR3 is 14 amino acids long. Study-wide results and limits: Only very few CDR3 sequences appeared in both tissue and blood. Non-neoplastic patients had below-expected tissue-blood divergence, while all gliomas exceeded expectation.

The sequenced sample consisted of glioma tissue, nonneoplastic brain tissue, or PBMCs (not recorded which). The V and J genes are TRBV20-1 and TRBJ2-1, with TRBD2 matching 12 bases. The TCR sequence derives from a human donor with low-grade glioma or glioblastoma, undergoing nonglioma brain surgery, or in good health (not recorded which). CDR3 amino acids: CSALTSGRSNEQFF. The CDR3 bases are TGCAGTGCTCTTACTAGCGGGAGGTCCAATGAGCAGTTCTTC.